This T cell receptor beta chain was recorded in a study of neurological immune-mediated disorders. Per the germline V gene, CDR1 is SGHRS and CDR2 is YFSETQ. V was pared by 0 bases and J by 7 bases, with 7 bases between. This CDR3 spans 12 amino acids. TCRdb ran MiXCR on the 5' RACE reads and lists one entry per CDR3 protein. This sample has nearly 45,000 distinct CDR3 sequences; roughly 21% occur once, and the top ten carry roughly 4.7%. Stated time point: technical triplicate 3. The chain recombines TRBV5-1 with TRBJ2-5; D gene ambiguous. Specimen: PBMCs. The receptor comes from a man in his sixties with HTLV-1-associated myelopathy (HAM/TSP). The CDR3 coding sequence is TGCGCCAGCAGCTTGGTCTCATCGACCCAGTACTTC. Translation: CASSLVSSTQYF. The entire variable domain, with the rest obtained from reference TRBV5-1 and TRBJ2-5, is as follows: KAGVTQTPRYLIKTRGQQVTLSCSPISGHRSVSWYQQTPGQGLQFLFEYFSETQRNKGNFPGRFSGRQFSNSRSEMNVSTLELGDSALYLCASSLVSSTQYFGPGTRLLVL.